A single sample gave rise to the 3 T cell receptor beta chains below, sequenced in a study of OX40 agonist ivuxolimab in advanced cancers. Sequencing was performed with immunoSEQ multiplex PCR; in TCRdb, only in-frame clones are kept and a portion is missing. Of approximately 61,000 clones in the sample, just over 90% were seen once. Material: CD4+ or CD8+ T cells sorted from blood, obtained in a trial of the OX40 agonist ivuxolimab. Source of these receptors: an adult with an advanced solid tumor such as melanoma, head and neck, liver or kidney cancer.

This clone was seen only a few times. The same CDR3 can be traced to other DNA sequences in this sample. CDR3 coding DNA: TGTGCCAGCAGTTTGACAGATACGCAGTATTTT. Protein: CASSLTDTQYF. The rearrangement links TRBV28 to TRBJ2-3; no firm D call. This CDR3 is 11 amino acids long. The V gene lost 3 bases and the J gene lost 3 bases, with 1 base spanning the gap. Germline values: CDR1 MDHEN, CDR2 SYDVKM.

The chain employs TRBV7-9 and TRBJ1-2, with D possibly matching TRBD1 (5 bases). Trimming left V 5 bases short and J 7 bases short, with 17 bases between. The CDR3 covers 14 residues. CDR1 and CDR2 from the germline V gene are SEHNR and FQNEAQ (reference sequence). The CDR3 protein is CASSLNPGLVGYTF. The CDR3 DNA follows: TGTGCCAGCAGCCTAAACCCGGGGCTAGTTGGCTACACCTTC.

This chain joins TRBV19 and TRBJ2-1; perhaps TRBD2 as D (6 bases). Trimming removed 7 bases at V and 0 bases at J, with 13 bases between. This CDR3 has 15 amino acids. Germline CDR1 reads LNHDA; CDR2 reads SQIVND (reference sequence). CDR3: CASNRMGGSYNEQFF. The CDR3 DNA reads TGTGCCAGTAACCGGATGGGGGGCTCCTACAATGAGCAGTTCTTC.